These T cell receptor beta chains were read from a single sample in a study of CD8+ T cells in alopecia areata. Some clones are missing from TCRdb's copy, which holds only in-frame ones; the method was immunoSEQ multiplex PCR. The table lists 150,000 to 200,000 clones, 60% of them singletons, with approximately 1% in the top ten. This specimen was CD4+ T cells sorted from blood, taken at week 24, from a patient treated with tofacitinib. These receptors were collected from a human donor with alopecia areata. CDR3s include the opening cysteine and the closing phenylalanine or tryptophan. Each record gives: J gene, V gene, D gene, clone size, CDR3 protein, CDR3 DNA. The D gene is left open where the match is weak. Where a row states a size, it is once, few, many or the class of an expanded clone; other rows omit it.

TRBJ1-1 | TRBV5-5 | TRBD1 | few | CASSLGTAFLNTEAFF | TGTGCCAGCAGCTTAGGGACAGCATTTTTGAACACTGAAGCTTTCTTT
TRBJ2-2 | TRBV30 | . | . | CAWKYTGELFF | TGTGCCTGGAAATACACCGGGGAGCTGTTTTTT
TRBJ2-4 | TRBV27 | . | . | CASSSTGGAKNIQYF | TGTGCCAGCAGTTCAACCGGGGGTGCCAAAAACATTCAGTACTTC
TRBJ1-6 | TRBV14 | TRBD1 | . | CASSSWGQGGFSPLHF | TGTGCCAGCAGCTCTTGGGGACAGGGCGGATTTTCACCCCTCCACTTT
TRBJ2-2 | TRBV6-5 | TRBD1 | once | CASRVDRGRSGELFF | TGTGCCAGCAGAGTCGACAGGGGCAGGTCCGGGGAGCTGTTTTTT
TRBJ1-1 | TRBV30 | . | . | CAWRPGHLNTEAFF | TGTGCCTGGAGGCCTGGACATCTGAACACTGAAGCTTTCTTT
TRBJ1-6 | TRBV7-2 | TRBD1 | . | CASRLRRGNSPLHF | TGTGCCAGCAGGTTACGCAGGGGGAATTCACCCCTCCACTTT
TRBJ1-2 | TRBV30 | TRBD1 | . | CAWTLLTGGDGYTF | TGTGCCTGGACCCTACTGACAGGGGGCGACGGCTACACCTTC
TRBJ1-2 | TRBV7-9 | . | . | CASSLAPLERTVGYTF | TGTGCCAGCAGCTTAGCGCCTCTGGAACGGACAGTTGGCTACACCTTC
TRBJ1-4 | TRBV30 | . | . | CAWSVASGEKLFF | TGTGCCTGGAGTGTGGCGTCAGGGGAAAAACTGTTTTTT
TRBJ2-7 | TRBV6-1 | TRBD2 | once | CASSGLAGAPGEQYF | TGTGCCAGCAGTGGGCTAGCGGGGGCCCCAGGCGAGCAGTACTTC
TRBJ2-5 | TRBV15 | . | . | CATSREVEVTSSQETQYF | TGTGCCACCAGCAGAGAAGTGGAGGTGACAAGTTCCCAAGAGACCCAGTACTTC
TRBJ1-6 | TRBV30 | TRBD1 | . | CAWRAGGVLPYNSPLHF | TGTGCCTGGAGAGCAGGGGGCGTATTGCCCTATAATTCACCCCTCCACTTT
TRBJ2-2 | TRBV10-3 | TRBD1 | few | CAIRTGYDTGELFF | TGTGCCATCAGGACAGGGTATGACACCGGGGAGCTGTTTTTT
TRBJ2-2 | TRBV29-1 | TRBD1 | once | CSGGQKGTGELFF | TGCAGCGGGGGACAGAAAGGCACCGGGGAGCTGTTTTTT
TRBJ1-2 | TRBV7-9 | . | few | CASSTQQGSNGYTF | TGTGCCAGCAGCACACAACAGGGCTCGAATGGCTACACCTTC
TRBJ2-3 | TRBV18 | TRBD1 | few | CASGTGKTDTQYF | TGTGCCAGCGGGACAGGGAAAACAGATACGCAGTATTTT
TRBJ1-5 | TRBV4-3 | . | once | CASSQDLGGGQPQHF | TGCGCCAGCAGCCAAGATCTCGGGGGAGGTCAGCCCCAGCATTTT
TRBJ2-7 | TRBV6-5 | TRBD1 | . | CASSYSYRGSYEQYF | TGTGCCAGCAGTTACTCGTACAGGGGTTCCTACGAGCAGTACTTC
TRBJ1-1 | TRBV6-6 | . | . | CASTRKVVNTEAFF | TGTGCCAGCACCAGAAAGGTCGTGAACACTGAAGCTTTCTTT
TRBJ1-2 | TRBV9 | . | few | CASSVGGADYGYTF | TGTGCCAGCAGCGTAGGGGGGGCCGACTATGGCTACACCTTC
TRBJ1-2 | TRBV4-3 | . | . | CASSQDYSLNYGYTF | TGCGCCAGCAGCCAAGATTATAGCTTAAACTATGGCTACACCTTC
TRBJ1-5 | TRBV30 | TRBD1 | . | CAWGQGDQPQHF | TGTGCCTGGGGACAGGGCGATCAGCCCCAGCATTTT
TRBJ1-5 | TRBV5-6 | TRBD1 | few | CASSFTGGGNQPQHF | TGTGCCAGCAGCTTTACAGGGGGCGGCAATCAGCCCCAGCATTTT
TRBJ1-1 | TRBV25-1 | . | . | CASSESQGQGSGAFF | TGTGCCAGCAGTGAATCGCAGGGGCAGGGCTCGGGAGCTTTCTTT
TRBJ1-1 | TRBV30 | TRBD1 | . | CAWRSGGETEAFF | TGTGCCTGGAGGTCAGGGGGTGAAACTGAAGCTTTCTTT
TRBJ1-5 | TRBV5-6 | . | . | CASSLAGVGNQPQHF | TGTGCCAGCAGCTTGGCTGGGGTTGGCAATCAGCCCCAGCATTTT
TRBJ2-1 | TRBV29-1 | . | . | CSVGSDNEQFF | TGCAGCGTTGGGTCCGACAATGAGCAGTTCTTC
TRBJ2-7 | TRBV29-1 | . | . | CSVVTRYYEQYF | TGCAGCGTTGTAACCCGATACTACGAGCAGTACTTC
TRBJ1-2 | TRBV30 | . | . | CAWRQNYYGYTF | TGTGCCTGGAGGCAGAATTATTATGGCTACACCTTC
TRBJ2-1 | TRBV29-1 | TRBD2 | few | CSVLGTSGGRVNEQFF | TGCAGCGTTTTGGGGACTAGCGGGGGGAGAGTCAATGAGCAGTTCTTC
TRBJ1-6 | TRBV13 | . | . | CASRDGNGDNSPLHF | TGTGCCAGCCGGGATGGAAACGGAGATAATTCACCCCTCCACTTT
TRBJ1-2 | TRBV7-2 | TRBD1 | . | CASSLGQDLYGYTF | TGTGCCAGCAGCCTCGGACAGGACCTCTATGGCTACACCTTC
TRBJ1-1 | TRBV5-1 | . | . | CASSLLEGSRTEAFF | TGCGCCAGCAGCTTGTTGGAGGGGTCCAGGACTGAAGCTTTCTTT
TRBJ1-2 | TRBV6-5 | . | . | CASSYEQGPPYGYTF | TGTGCCAGCAGTTACGAACAGGGCCCCCCCTATGGCTACACCTTC